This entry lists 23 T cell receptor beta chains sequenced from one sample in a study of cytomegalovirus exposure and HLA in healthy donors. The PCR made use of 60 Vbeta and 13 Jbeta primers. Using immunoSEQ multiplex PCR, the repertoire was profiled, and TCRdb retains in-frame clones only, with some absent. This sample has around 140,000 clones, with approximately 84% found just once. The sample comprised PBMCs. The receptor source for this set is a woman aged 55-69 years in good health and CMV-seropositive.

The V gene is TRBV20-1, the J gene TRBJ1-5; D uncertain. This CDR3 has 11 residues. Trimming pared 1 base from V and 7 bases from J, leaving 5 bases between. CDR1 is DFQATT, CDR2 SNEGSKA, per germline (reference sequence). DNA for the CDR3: TGCAGTGCTAGAGTCGGGCAGCCCCAGCATTTT. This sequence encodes CSARVGQPQHF.

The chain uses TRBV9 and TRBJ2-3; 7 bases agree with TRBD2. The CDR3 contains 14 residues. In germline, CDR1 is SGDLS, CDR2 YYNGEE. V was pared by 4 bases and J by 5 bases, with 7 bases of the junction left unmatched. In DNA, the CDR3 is TGTGCCAGCAGCCTCCGACTAGCCGGAGATACGCAGTATTTT. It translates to CASSLRLAGDTQYF.

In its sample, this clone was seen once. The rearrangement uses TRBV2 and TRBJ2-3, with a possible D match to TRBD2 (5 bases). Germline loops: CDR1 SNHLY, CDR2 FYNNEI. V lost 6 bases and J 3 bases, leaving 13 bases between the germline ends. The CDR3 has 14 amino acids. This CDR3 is CASRRFPGTDTQYF. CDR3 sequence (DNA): TGTGCCAGCAGGAGGTTCCCGGGGACAGATACGCAGTATTTT.

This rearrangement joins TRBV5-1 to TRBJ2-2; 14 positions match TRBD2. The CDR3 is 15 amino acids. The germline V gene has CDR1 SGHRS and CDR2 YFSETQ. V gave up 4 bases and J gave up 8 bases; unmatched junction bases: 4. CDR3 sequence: CASSPGLAGVGELFF. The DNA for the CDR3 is TGCGCCAGCAGCCCGGGACTAGCGGGAGTAGGGGAGCTGTTTTTT.

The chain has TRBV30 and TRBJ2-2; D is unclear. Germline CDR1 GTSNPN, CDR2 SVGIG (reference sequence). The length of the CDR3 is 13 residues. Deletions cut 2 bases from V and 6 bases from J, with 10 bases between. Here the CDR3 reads CAWSSQMAGELFF. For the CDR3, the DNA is TGTGCCTGGAGTAGCCAAATGGCCGGGGAGCTGTTTTTT.

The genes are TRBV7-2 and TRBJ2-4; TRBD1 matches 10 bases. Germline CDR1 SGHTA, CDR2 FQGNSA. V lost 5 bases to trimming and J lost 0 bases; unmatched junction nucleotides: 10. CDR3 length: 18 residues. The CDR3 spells CASSLRTGGLEAKNIQYF. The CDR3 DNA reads TGTGCCAGCAGCCTGCGGACAGGGGGACTGGAAGCCAAAAACATTCAGTACTTC.

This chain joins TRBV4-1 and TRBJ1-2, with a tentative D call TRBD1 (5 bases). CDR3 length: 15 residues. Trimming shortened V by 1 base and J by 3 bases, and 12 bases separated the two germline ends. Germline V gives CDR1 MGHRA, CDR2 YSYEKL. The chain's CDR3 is CASSQVPGRDYGYTF. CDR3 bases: TGCGCCAGCAGCCAAGTTCCAGGGAGGGACTATGGCTACACCTTC.

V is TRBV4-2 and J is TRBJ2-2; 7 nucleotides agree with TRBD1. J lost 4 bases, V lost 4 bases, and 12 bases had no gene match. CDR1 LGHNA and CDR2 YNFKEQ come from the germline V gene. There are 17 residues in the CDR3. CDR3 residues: CASSLTLPGQSTGELFF. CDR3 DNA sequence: TGTGCCAGCAGCCTAACCCTACCGGGACAGTCCACCGGGGAGCTGTTTTTT.

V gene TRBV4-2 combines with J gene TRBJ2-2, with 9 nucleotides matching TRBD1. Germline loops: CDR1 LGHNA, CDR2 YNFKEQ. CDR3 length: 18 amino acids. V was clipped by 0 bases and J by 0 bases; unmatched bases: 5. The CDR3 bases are TGTGCCAGCAGCCAAGAAGGGACAGGGTTCGCGAACACCGGGGAGCTGTTTTTT. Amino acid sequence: CASSQEGTGFANTGELFF.

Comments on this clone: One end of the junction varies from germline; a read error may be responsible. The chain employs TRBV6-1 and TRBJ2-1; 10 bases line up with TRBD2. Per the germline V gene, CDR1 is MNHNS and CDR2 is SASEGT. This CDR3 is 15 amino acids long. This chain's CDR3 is CASREAGGRVNEQFF. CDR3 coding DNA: TGTGCCAGCAGGGAAGCGGGAGGGAGGGTCAATGAGCAGTTCTTC.

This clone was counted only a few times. The DNA for the CDR3 is TGTGCCAGCAGTAACCGGTGGGCGTGGGCTTTCTTT. This encodes CASSNRWAWAFF. The V and J genes are TRBV6-6 and TRBJ1-1; no clear D gene. Germline assignment: CDR1 MNHNY and CDR2 SVGAGI (reference sequence). This CDR3 region has 12 residues. V lost 5 bases and J lost 11, with 15 bases in between.

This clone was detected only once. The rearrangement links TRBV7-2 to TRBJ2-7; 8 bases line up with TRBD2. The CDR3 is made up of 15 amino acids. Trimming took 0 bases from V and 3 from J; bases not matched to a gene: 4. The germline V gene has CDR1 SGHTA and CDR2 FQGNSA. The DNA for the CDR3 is TGTGCCAGCAGCTTAGCTAGCGGGGCCCGCTACGAGCAGTACTTC. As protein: CASSLASGARYEQYF.

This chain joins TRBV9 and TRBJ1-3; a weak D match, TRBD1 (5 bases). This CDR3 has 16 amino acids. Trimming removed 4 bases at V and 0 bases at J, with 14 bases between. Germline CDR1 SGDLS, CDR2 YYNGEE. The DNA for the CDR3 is TGTGCCAGCAGCACGGACACACAGGCCTCTGGAAACACCATATATTTT. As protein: CASSTDTQASGNTIYF.

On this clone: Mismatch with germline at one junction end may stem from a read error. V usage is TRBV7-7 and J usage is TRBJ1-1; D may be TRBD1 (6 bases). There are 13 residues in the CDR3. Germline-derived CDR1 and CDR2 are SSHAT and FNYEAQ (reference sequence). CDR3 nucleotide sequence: TGTGCTAGCAGCCAGGACAGGAACACTGAAGCTTTCTTT. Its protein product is CASSQDRNTEAFF.

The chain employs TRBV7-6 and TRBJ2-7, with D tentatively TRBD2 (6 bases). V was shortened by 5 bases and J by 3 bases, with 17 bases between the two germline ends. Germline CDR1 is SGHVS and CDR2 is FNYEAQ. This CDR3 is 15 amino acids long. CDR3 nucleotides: TGTGCCAGCAGCCCCCTGGCTAGCGCGAACTACGAGCAGTACTTC. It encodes CASSPLASANYEQYF.

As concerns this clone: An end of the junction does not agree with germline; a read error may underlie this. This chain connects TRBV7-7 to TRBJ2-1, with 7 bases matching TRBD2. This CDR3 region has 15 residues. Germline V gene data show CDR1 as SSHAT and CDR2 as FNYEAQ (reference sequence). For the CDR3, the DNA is TGTGCTAGCAGCTTGGGAGGGACCACCTACAATGAGCAGTTCTTC. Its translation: CASSLGGTTYNEQFF.

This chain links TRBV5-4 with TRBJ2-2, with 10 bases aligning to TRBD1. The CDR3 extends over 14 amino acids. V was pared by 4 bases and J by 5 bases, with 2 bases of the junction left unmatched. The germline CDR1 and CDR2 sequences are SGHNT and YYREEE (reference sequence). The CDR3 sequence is CASSEGQGTGELFF. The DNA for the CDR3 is TGTGCCAGCAGCGAGGGACAGGGGACCGGGGAGCTGTTTTTT.

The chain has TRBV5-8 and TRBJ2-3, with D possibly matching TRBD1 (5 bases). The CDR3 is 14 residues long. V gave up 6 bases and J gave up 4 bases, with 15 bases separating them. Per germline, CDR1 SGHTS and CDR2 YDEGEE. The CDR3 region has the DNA TGTGCCAGCAAAGGTCCGCAGGGCCCAGATACGCAGTATTTT. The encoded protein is CASKGPQGPDTQYF. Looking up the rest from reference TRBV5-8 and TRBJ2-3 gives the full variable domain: EAGVTQSPTHLIKTRGQQATLRCSPISGHTSVYWYQQALGLGLQFLLWYDEGEERNRGNFPPRFSGRQFPNYSSELNVNALELEDSALYLCASKGPQGPDTQYFGPGTRLTVL.

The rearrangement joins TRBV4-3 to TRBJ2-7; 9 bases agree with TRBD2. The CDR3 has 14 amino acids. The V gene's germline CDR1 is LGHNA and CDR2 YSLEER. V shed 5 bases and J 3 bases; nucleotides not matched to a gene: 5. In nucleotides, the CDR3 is TGCGCCAGCAGCACCACTAGCGGGTTCTACGAGCAGTACTTC. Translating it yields CASSTTSGFYEQYF.

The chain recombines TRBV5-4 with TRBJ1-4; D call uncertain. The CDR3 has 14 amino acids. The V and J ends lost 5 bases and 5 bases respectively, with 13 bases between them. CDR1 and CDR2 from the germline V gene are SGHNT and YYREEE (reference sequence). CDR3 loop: CASSLAGANEKLFF. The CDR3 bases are TGTGCCAGCAGTCTTGCGGGAGCCAATGAAAAACTGTTTTTT. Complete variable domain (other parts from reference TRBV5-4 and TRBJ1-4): ETGVTQSPTHLIKTRGQQVTLRCSSQSGHNTVSWYQQALGQGPQFIFQYYREEENGRGNFPPRFSGLQFPNYSSELNVNALELDDSALYLCASSLAGANEKLFFGSGTQLSVL.

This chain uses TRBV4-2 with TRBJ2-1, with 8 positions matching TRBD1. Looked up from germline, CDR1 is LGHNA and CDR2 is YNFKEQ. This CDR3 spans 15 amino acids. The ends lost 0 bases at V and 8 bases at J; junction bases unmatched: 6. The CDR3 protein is CASSQDNRQGHEQFF. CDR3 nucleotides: TGTGCCAGCAGCCAAGATAACCGACAGGGGCATGAGCAGTTCTTC.

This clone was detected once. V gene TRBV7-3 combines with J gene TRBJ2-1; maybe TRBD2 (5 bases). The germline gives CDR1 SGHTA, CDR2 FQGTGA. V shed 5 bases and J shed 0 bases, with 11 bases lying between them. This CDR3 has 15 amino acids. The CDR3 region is CASSKAASSYNEQFF. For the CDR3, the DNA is TGTGCCAGCAGCAAAGCGGCAAGCTCCTACAATGAGCAGTTCTTC. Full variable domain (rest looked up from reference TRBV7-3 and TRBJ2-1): GAGVSQTPSNKVTEKGKYVELRCDPISGHTALYWYRQSLGQGPEFLIYFQGTGAADDSGLPNDRFFAVRPEGSVSTLKIQRTERGDSAVYLCASSKAASSYNEQFFGPGTRLTVL.

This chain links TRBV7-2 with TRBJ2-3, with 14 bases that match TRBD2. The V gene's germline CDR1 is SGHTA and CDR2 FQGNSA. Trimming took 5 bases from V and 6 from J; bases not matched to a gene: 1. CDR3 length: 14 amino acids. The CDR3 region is CASSRLAGGDTQYF. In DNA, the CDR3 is TGTGCCAGCAGCCGACTAGCGGGAGGGGATACGCAGTATTTT.